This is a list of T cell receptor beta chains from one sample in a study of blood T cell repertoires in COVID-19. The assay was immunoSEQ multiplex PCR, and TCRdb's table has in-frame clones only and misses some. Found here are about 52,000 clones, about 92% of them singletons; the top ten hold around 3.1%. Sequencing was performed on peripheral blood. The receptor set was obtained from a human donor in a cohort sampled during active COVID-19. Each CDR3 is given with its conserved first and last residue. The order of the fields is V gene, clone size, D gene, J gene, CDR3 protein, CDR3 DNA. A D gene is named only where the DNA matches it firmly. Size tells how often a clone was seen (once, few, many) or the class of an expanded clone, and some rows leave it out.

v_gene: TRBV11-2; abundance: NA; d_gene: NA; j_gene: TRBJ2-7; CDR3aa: CASSPPPRRDGPYEQYF; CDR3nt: TGTGCCAGCAGCCCCCCGCCCCGGAGGGACGGACCCTACGAGCAGTACTTC
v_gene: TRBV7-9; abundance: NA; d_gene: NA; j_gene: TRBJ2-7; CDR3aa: CASSVDRFPYEQYF; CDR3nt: TGTGCCAGCAGCGTAGACAGGTTTCCTTACGAGCAGTACTTC
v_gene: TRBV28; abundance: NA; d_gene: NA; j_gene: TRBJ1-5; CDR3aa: CASSSLRRENQPQHF; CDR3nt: TGTGCCAGCAGTTCCCTCCGACGGGAAAATCAGCCCCAGCATTTT
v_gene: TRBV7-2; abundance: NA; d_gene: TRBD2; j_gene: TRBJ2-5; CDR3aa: CASSFSGTQETQYF; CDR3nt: TGTGCCAGCAGCTTTAGCGGGACCCAAGAGACCCAGTACTTC
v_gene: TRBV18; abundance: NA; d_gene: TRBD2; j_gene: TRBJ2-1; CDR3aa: CASSPLAGYNEQFF; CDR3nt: TGTGCCAGCTCACCACTAGCGGGATACAATGAGCAGTTCTTC
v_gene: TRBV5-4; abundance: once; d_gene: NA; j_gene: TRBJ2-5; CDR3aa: CASSLVGHQETQYF; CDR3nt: TGTGCCAGCAGCTTGGTGGGCCACCAAGAGACCCAGTACTTC
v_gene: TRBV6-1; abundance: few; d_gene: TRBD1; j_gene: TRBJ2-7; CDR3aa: CASSEYRGGSEQYF; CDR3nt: TGTGCCAGCAGTGAATACAGGGGTGGTAGCGAGCAGTACTTC
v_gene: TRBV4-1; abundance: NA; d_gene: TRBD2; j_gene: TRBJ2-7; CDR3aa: CASAAGGAYEQYF; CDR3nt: TGCGCCAGCGCGGCGGGAGGGGCCTACGAGCAGTACTTC
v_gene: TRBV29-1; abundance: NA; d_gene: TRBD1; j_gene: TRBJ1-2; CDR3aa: CSVELTDRWPYGYTF; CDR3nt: TGCAGCGTTGAACTAACGGACAGGTGGCCATATGGCTACACCTTC
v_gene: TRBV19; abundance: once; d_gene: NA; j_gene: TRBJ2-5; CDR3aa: CASSREGETQYF; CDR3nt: TGTGCCAGTAGCAGGGAAGGAGAGACCCAGTACTTC
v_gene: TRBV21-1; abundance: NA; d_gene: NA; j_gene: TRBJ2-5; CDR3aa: CASSKWRAGPLVETQYF; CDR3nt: TGTGCCAGCAGCAAATGGAGGGCAGGGCCCCTCGTAGAGACCCAGTACTTC
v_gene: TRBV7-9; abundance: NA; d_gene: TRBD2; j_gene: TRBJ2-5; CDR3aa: CASSLGLAGVETQYF; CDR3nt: TGTGCCAGCAGCTTAGGGCTAGCGGGAGTGGAGACCCAGTACTTC
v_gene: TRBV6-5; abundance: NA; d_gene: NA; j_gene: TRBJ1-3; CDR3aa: CASSSPDSSGNTIYF; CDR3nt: TGTGCCAGCAGTTCCCCGGACAGCTCTGGAAACACCATATATTTT
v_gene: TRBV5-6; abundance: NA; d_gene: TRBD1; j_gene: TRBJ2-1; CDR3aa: CASSRQRTGGLDEQFF; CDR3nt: TGTGCCAGCAGCCGCCAGAGGACAGGGGGACTGGATGAGCAGTTCTTC
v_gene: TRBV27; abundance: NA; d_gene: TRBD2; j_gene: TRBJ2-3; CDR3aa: CASSLFSGRFADTQYF; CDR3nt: TGTGCCAGCAGTCTATTTAGCGGGAGGTTCGCAGATACGCAGTATTTT
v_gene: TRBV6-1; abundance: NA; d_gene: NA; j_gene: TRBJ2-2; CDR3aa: CASSEVGGMGTGELFF; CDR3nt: TGTGCCAGCAGTGAAGTGGGCGGGATGGGCACCGGGGAGCTGTTTTTT
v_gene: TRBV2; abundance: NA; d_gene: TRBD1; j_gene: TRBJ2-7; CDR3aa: CASDRGQKDEQYF; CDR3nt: TGTGCCAGCGACAGGGGGCAAAAGGACGAGCAGTACTTC
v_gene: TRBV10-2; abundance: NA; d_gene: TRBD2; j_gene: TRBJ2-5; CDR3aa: CASGWTSGQETQYF; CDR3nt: TGCGCCAGCGGTTGGACTAGCGGTCAAGAGACCCAGTACTTC
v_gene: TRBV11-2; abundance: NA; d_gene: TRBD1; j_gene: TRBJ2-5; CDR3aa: CASSLPTGGHETQYF; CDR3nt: TGTGCCAGCAGCTTACCAACAGGGGGACATGAGACCCAGTACTTC
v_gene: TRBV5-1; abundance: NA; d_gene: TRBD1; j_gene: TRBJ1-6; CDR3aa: CASSLGQGVNSPLHF; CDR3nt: TGCGCCAGCAGCTTGGGCCAGGGGGTAAATTCACCCCTCCACTTT
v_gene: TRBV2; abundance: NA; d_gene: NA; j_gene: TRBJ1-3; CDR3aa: CASRKGGSSGNTIYF; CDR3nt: TGTGCCAGCAGAAAGGGGGGGAGCTCTGGAAACACCATATATTTT
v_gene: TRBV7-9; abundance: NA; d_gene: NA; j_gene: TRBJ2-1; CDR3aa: CASSHMTRVYNEQFF; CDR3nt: TGTGCCAGCAGCCATATGACTAGGGTCTACAATGAGCAGTTCTTC
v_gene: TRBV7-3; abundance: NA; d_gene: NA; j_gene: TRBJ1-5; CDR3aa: CASSLGGGNQPQHF; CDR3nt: TGTGCCAGCAGCTTGGGGGGTGGCAATCAGCCCCAGCATTTT
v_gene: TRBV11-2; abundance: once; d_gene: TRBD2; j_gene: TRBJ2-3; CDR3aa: CASRKAGTIPNTQYF; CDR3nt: TGTGCCAGCAGAAAGGCCGGGACTATCCCGAATACGCAGTATTTT
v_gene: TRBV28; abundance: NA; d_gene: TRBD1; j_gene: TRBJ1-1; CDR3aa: CASSFNRGGTEAFF; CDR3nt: TGTGCCAGCAGTTTCAACAGGGGTGGTACTGAAGCTTTCTTT
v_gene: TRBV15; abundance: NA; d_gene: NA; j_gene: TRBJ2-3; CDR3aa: CATSRRLTPAGDTQYF; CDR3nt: TGTGCCACCAGCAGAAGGCTTACCCCAGCGGGAGATACGCAGTATTTT
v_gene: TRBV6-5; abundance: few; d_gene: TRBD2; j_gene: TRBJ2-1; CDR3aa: CASSLRERNNEQFF; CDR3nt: TGTGCCAGCAGTCTGCGGGAGCGGAACAATGAGCAGTTCTTC
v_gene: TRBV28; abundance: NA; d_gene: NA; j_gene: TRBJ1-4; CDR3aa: CASSTAGGAWEKLFF; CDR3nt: TGTGCCAGCAGTACCGCTGGCGGGGCTTGGGAAAAACTGTTTTTT
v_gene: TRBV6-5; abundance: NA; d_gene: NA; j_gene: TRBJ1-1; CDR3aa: CATLRSHRVNTEAFF; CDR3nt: TGTGCCACCCTCCGTTCTCACAGGGTGAACACTGAAGCTTTCTTT
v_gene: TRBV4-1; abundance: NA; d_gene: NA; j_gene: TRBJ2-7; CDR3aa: CASSQGDFHYEQYF; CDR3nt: TGCGCCAGCAGCCAAGGGGACTTCCACTACGAGCAGTACTTC
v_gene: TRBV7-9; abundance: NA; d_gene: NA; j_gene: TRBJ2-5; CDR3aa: CASSYGAQETQYF; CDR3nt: TGTGCCAGCAGTTATGGGGCACAAGAGACCCAGTACTTC
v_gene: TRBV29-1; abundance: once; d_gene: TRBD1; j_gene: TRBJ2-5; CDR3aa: CSVEDDRGRGETQYF; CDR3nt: TGCAGCGTTGAAGACGACAGGGGGAGAGGAGAGACCCAGTACTTC
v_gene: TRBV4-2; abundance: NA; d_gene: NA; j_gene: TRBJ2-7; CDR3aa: CASSQDVQPTSYEQYF; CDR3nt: TGTGCCAGCAGCCAAGATGTCCAACCTACCTCCTACGAGCAGTACTTC
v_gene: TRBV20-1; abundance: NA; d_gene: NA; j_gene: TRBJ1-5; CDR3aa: CSASFSGNANQPQHF; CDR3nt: TGCAGTGCTAGTTTCAGCGGGAACGCCAATCAGCCCCAGCATTTT
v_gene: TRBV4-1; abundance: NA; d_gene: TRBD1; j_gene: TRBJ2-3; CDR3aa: CASSQEDRGRGTDTQYF; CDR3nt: TGCGCCAGCAGCCAGGAGGACAGGGGGCGAGGCACAGATACGCAGTATTTT
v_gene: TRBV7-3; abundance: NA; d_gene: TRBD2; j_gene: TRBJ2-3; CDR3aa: CASSIGLAGRTDTQYF; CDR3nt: TGTGCCAGCAGCATCGGACTAGCGGGAAGGACAGATACGCAGTATTTT
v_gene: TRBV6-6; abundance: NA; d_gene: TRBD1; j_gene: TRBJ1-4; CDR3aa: CASSWTGANEKLFF; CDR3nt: TGTGCCAGCAGTTGGACAGGGGCTAATGAAAAACTGTTTTTT
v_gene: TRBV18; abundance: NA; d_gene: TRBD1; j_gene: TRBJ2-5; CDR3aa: CASSPDPGQGFQETQYF; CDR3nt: TGTGCCAGCTCACCGGATCCGGGACAGGGGTTCCAAGAGACCCAGTACTTC
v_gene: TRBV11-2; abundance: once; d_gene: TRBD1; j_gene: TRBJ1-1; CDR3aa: CASSRSRDSEQGAEAFF; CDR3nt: TGTGCCAGCAGCCGCTCCCGGGACAGCGAACAAGGGGCTGAAGCTTTCTTT
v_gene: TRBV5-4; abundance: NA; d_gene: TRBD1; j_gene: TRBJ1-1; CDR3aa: CASSVGQGVGTEAFF; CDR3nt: TGTGCCAGCAGCGTCGGACAGGGGGTAGGGACTGAAGCTTTCTTT
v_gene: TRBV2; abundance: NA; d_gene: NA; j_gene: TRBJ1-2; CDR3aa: CASSGGGGTGGYTF; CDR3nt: TGTGCCAGCAGTGGAGGGGGGGGAACGGGAGGCTACACCTTC
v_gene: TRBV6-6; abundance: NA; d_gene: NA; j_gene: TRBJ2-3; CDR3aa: CASSAYSSSTDTQYF; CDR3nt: TGTGCCAGCAGTGCCTACTCATCTAGCACAGATACGCAGTATTTT
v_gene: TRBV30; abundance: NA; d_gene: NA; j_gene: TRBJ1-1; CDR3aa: CAWTPGGTEAFF; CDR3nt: TGTGCCTGGACGCCCGGAGGGACTGAAGCTTTCTTT
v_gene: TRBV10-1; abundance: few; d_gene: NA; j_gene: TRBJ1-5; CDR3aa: CASSESGQTSNQPQHF; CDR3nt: TGCGCCAGCAGTGAGTCGGGGCAGACCAGCAATCAGCCCCAGCATTTT
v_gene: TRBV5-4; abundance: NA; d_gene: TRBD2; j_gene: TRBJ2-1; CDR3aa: CASTKGTSGHNEQFF; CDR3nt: TGTGCCAGCACCAAAGGGACTAGCGGCCACAATGAGCAGTTCTTC
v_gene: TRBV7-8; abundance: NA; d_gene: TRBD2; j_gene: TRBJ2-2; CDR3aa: CASSQRENTGELFF; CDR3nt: TGTGCCAGCAGCCAGCGGGAGAACACCGGGGAGCTGTTTTTT
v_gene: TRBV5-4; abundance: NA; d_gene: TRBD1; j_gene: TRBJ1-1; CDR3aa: CASSFWDRGGEAFF; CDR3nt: TGTGCCAGCAGCTTTTGGGACAGGGGTGGTGAAGCTTTCTTT
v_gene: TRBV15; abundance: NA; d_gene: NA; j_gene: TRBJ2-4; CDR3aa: CATSRDTGGRAKNIQYF; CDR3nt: TGTGCCACCAGCAGAGATACCGGGGGTAGGGCCAAAAACATTCAGTACTTC
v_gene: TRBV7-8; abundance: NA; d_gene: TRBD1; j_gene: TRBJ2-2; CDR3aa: CASSKTGLNTGELFF; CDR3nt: TGTGCCAGCAGCAAGACAGGGCTGAACACCGGGGAGCTGTTTTTT
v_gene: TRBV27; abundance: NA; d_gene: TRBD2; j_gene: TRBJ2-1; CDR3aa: CASSGTPGLAGVLFYHEQFF; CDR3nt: TGTGCCAGCAGCGGCACACCGGGACTAGCGGGAGTACTGTTTTATCATGAGCAGTTCTTC
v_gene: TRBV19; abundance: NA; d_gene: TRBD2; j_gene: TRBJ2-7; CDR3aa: CATSLTSGRGYEQYF; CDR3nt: TGTGCCACCTCACTGACTAGCGGGAGGGGCTACGAGCAGTACTTC
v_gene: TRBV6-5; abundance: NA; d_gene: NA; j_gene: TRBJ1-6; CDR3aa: CASSLEGLLNSPLHF; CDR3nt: TGTGCCAGCTCGCTGGAGGGACTTCTAAATTCACCCCTCCACTTT
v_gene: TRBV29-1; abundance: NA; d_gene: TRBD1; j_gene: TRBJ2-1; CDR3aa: CSALGQAIRGPQFF; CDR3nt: TGCAGCGCCCTAGGACAGGCCATCAGGGGGCCTCAGTTCTTC
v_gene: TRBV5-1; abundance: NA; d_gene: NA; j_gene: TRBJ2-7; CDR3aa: CASSLGGNVPEQYF; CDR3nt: TGCGCCAGCAGCTTGGGCGGGAACGTCCCCGAGCAGTACTTC
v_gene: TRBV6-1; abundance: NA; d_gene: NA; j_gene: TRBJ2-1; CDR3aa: CASSEAWRVGLNEQFF; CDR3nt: TGTGCCAGCAGTGAAGCATGGCGGGTTGGTTTGAATGAGCAGTTCTTC
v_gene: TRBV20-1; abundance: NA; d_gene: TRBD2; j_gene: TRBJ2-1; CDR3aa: CSASAAGGPGYNEQFF; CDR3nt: TGCAGTGCTAGTGCAGCGGGAGGGCCCGGTTACAATGAGCAGTTCTTC
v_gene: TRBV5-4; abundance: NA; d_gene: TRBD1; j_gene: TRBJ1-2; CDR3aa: CASSLDRGGYTF; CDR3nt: TGTGCCAGCAGCTTGGACAGGGGAGGCTACACCTTC
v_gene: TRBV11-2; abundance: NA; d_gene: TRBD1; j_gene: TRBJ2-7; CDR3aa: CASSSYRTGNYEQYF; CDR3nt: TGTGCCAGCAGCTCTTACAGGACAGGGAACTACGAGCAGTACTTC
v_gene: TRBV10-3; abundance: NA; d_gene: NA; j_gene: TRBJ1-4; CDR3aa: CAISGDGSEKLFF; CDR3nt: TGTGCCATCAGTGGGGATGGGAGCGAAAAACTGTTTTTT